Listed here are 10 T cell receptor beta chains from one sample, sequenced in a study of blood T cells in healthy people across ages. The authors ran a second PCR of about 6 to 11 cycles using a sample-barcoded 5' primer and a J-beta primer mix. MiXCR, applied by TCRdb to the 5' RACE reads, yields one record per CDR3 protein. This table holds more than 1,000,000 distinct CDR3 sequences, under 30% found once. The sample was also linked to a second study, of T cells of mothers and their children.

The material sequenced was blood. The source of these receptors is a girl aged 2 to 9 in good health.

The V gene is TRBV5-1, the J gene TRBJ2-5; TRBD1 agrees at 10 bases. This CDR3 is built from 15 residues. Germline CDR1 is SGHRS and CDR2 is YFSETQ. The junction had 10 bases not matched to a gene; V was cut back by 4 bases and J by 7 bases. Here the CDR3 reads CASSLTGGVPGTQYF. DNA of the CDR3: TGCGCCAGCAGCCTGACAGGGGGCGTTCCCGGGACCCAGTACTTC.

The table lists this clonotype with a few counts. The V and J genes are TRBV5-1 and TRBJ2-7; D is unresolved. CDR1 and CDR2 (germline): SGHRS, YFSETQ. V lost 5 bases to trimming and J lost 6 bases, with 12 bases between them. CDR3 length equals 12 residues. DNA for the CDR3: TGCGCCAGCAGAGATTTTGTGGGCGAGCAGTACTTC. Protein product: CASRDFVGEQYF.

This clonotype was seen only a few times. This rearrangement joins TRBV29-1 to TRBJ2-5; 8 bases match TRBD1. J lost 5 bases, V lost 7 bases, and 9 bases had no gene match. In germline, CDR1 is SQVTM, CDR2 ANQGSEA. The CDR3 covers 13 residues. The CDR3 here is CSASGQGTETQYF. The CDR3 nucleotides read TGCAGCGCATCTGGACAGGGAACGGAGACCCAGTACTTC.

This clonotype was counted a few times. CDR3 sequence: CASSSPQRGAYEQYF. The CDR3 DNA follows: TGTGCCAGCAGCTCACCTCAGCGGGGGGCCTACGAGCAGTACTTC. This rearrangement joins TRBV13 to TRBJ2-7, with TRBD2 matching over 9 bases. In germline, CDR1 is PRHDT, CDR2 FYEKMQ (reference sequence). The V segment lost 4 bases and the J segment 2 bases; nucleotides outside the gene matches: 6. This CDR3 spans 15 amino acids.

The rearrangement links TRBV4-2 to TRBJ2-1, with 9 positions matching TRBD2. V dropped 0 bases and J dropped 10; count of bases not matched to a gene: 19. The germline V gene encodes CDR1 LGHNA and CDR2 YNFKEQ. The CDR3 consists of 19 residues. CDR3 region: CASSQEGRTGLANQLEQFF. The CDR3 nucleotides are TGTGCCAGCAGCCAAGAGGGCCGAACTGGACTAGCGAATCAACTCGAGCAGTTCTTC.

This clonotype was seen a handful of times. The chain joins TRBV10-3 to TRBJ2-7, with D perhaps assigned TRBD1 or TRBD2 (6 bases each). Germline CDR1 is ENHRY and CDR2 is SYGVKD. Trimming removed 4 bases at V and 3 bases at J, with 13 bases between. This CDR3 spans 14 amino acids. The DNA of the CDR3 is TGTGCCATCAGTGGAGGGGGGTACGACTACGAGCAGTACTTC. Protein sequence: CAISGGGYDYEQYF.

The chain is built from TRBV4-3 and TRBJ2-1; 9 bases are shared with TRBD1. The CDR3 is made up of 15 amino acids. Germline V gene data show CDR1 as LGHNA and CDR2 as YSLEER. Germline trimming cut 1 base from V and 4 bases from J; bases unmatched to any gene: 2. The CDR3 sequence: CASSQVTGGYNEQFF. The CDR3, as DNA: TGCGCCAGCAGCCAAGTGACAGGGGGGTACAATGAGCAGTTCTTC.

The rearrangement links TRBV29-1 to TRBJ2-7; possible D gene TRBD1, 5 bases. The V gene's germline CDR1 is SQVTM and CDR2 ANQGSEA. Deletions cut 5 bases from V and 4 bases from J, with 15 bases between. The CDR3 covers 13 residues. The chain's CDR3 is CSVFSQGGYEQYF. The DNA for the CDR3 is TGCAGCGTTTTTTCTCAGGGTGGGTACGAGCAGTACTTC.

This clonotype appeared a few times. This may stem from a read error, because a much larger clone lies one nucleotide away. The chain joins TRBV11-2 to TRBJ2-5; D gene uncertain. The CDR3 runs to 17 residues. Trimming removed 5 bases at V and 2 bases at J, with 21 bases between. The germline V gene encodes CDR1 SGHAT and CDR2 FQNNGV. Written as DNA, the CDR3 is TGTGCCAGCAGCGATCGATACACGGACCCCGGACAAGAGACCCAGTACTTC. This sequence encodes CASSDRYTDPGQETQYF.

This clonotype came up a few times. The chain is built from TRBV29-1 and TRBJ2-7; TRBD1 or TRBD2 may be the D gene (5 bases each). Germline V lookup: CDR1 SQVTM, CDR2 ANQGSEA. The CDR3 runs 14 residues. V lost 4 bases, J lost 4 bases, and 17 bases lay in between. This CDR3 is CSVGLRDGSYEQYF. The CDR3 coding sequence is TGCAGCGTTGGACTTCGGGACGGGTCGTACGAGCAGTACTTC.